The 3 T cell receptor beta chains reported below all come from one sample, sequenced in a study of vaccination effects on CD4 cells after COVID-19. Assay used: immunoSEQ multiplex PCR; TCRdb lists only in-frame clones, some missing. The data show about 71,000 clones, with approximately 79% seen just once and more than 2% held by the top ten. Their target antigens are unknown. Once cultured for more than nine days, the cells underwent separation to obtain CD4+ T cells. Participants completed two doses of the BNT162b2 or mRNA-1273 vaccine. The specimen comprised CD4+ T cells from PBMCs cultured without peptide, sampled after COVID-19 vaccination. The origin of the receptors is a human donor who received a COVID-19 vaccine.

The chain uses TRBV28 and TRBJ1-1; maybe TRBD1 (6 bases). CDR1 MDHEN and CDR2 SYDVKM come from the germline V gene. V was trimmed by 4 bases and J by 11 bases, leaving 17 bases between them. This CDR3 contains 13 residues. The DNA of the CDR3 is TGTGCCAGCAGTTCTCGACAGGTGGAGAGGGCTTTCTTT. Protein: CASSSRQVERAFF.

There are a few counts of this clone. The J gene is TRBJ2-1, the V gene TRBV4-1; D uncertain. The V gene lost 7 bases and the J gene lost 7 bases, with 11 bases spanning the gap. The CDR3 extends over 12 amino acids. Germline V lookup: CDR1 MGHRA, CDR2 YSYEKL. This CDR3 is CASKGWENEQFF. As DNA, the CDR3 is TGCGCCAGCAAGGGTTGGGAAAATGAGCAGTTCTTC.

The V and J genes are TRBV28 and TRBJ2-6; weak D call: TRBD1 (5 bases). The CDR3 has 16 residues. V lost 5 bases and J lost 0, with 11 bases in between. The germline V gene encodes CDR1 MDHEN and CDR2 SYDVKM. Here the CDR3 reads CASSVDTFSGANVLTF. CDR3 nucleotide sequence: TGTGCCAGCAGTGTGGACACCTTCTCTGGGGCCAACGTCCTGACTTTC.